What follows are 30 T cell receptor beta chains derived from one specimen sequenced in a study of Ad26.COV2.S vaccination and SARS-CoV-2 variants. Repertoires were generated with immunoSEQ multiplex PCR, while TCRdb's copy carries only in-frame clones and drops some. The sample has some 300,000 clones; about 86% are singletons. Treatment defined: roughly 19 received Ad26.COV2.S at low or high dose, single or two shots; several received placebo; per-sample allocation not given. The investigators took samples on day 63 after the first vaccine or placebo injection. The sequences come from peripheral blood, collected in a trial of Ad26.COV2.S vaccine versus placebo. The source is a person between 18 and 65 years old who received the Ad26.COV2.S COVID-19 vaccine or a placebo.

The chain uses TRBV4-1 and TRBJ2-1, with D perhaps matching TRBD2 (5 bases). CDR3 length: 14 amino acids. Germline values: CDR1 MGHRA, CDR2 YSYEKL. Trimming cost V 4 bases and J 6 bases, with 13 bases left between them. The CDR3: CASSRGSLGNEQFF. In DNA form, the CDR3 reads TGCGCCAGCAGCCGCGGGTCCCTCGGCAATGAGCAGTTCTTC.

The V call is TRBV5-8, the J call TRBJ2-7, with 7 bases aligning to TRBD1. Germline CDR1 and CDR2: SGHTS and YDEGEE. The ends lost 4 bases at V and 0 bases at J; junction bases unmatched: 7. This CDR3 is built from 15 residues. The CDR3 DNA reads as TGTGCCAGCAGCCCCGGACAGGTGATCTCCTACGAGCAGTACTTC. This translates into CASSPGQVISYEQYF.

The chain uses TRBV13 and TRBJ2-5; the D gene is possibly TRBD1 (5 bases). V was clipped by 2 bases and J by 2 bases, with 15 bases between them. Germline V lookup: CDR1 PRHDT, CDR2 FYEKMQ (reference sequence). This CDR3 comprises 16 residues. DNA of the CDR3: TGTGCCAGCAGCTTATTTAACGACAGACAACAAGAGACCCAGTACTTC. It translates to CASSLFNDRQQETQYF. The variable domain in full, completed from reference TRBV13 and TRBJ2-5, reads AAGVIQSPRHLIKEKRETATLKCYPIPRHDTVYWYQQGPGQDPQFLISFYEKMQSDKGSIPDRFSAQQFSDYHSELNMSSLELGDSALYFCASSLFNDRQQETQYFGPGTRLLVL.

The V call is TRBV5-4, the J call TRBJ2-3, with TRBD1 identical over 12 bases. Germline CDR1 reads SGHNT; CDR2 reads YYREEE (reference sequence). The V gene end was trimmed by 3 bases and the J gene end by 4 bases; junction bases not matched to a gene: 3. This CDR3 contains 15 residues. CDR3 region: CASSSGQGAPDTQYF. The CDR3 bases are TGTGCCAGCAGCTCGGGACAGGGGGCCCCAGATACGCAGTATTTT.

V and J are TRBV7-2 and TRBJ1-1; D is unclear. In germline, CDR1 is SGHTA, CDR2 FQGNSA. V shed 5 bases and J shed 11 bases, with 12 bases lying between them. The CDR3 covers 11 residues. The CDR3 region is CASSHGWWAFF. The CDR3 coding sequence is TGTGCCAGCAGCCACGGGTGGTGGGCTTTCTTT.

V gene TRBV19 combines with J gene TRBJ2-7, with 9 bases that match TRBD1. V trimming: 5 bases; J trimming: 6 bases; junction bases outside the gene matches: 11. Germline V lookup: CDR1 LNHDA, CDR2 SQIVND (reference sequence). The CDR3 runs to 15 residues. The CDR3 reads CASSVDRGSRGEQYF. DNA of the CDR3: TGTGCCAGTAGTGTCGACAGGGGGTCTCGAGGCGAGCAGTACTTC. The variable domain in full, with the rest retrieved from reference TRBV19 and TRBJ2-7, is DGGITQSPKYLFRKEGQNVTLSCEQNLNHDAMYWYRQDPGQGLRLIYYSQIVNDFQKGDIAEGYSVSREKKESFPLTVTSAQKNPTAFYLCASSVDRGSRGEQYFGPGTRLTVT.

The V and J genes are TRBV9 and TRBJ1-1, with D perhaps matching TRBD1 (5 bases). V was trimmed by 4 bases and J by 8 bases, leaving 21 bases between them. Germline V gives CDR1 SGDLS, CDR2 YYNGEE. The CDR3 extends over 15 amino acids. The CDR3, as DNA: TGTGCCAGCAGCCCGGGGACCCCTAAAACTGCCGAAGCTTTCTTT. Protein sequence: CASSPGTPKTAEAFF.

This rearrangement joins TRBV19 to TRBJ1-2; 7 bases are a match to TRBD1. Trimming at V came to 11 bases and at J to 3 bases, leaving 6 bases not matched to a gene. This CDR3 has 12 residues. Germline-derived CDR1 and CDR2 are LNHDA and SQIVND (reference sequence). The CDR3 is CAAKQGDYGYTF. CDR3 sequence (DNA): TGTGCCGCCAAGCAGGGGGACTATGGCTACACCTTC.

The CDR3 DNA follows: TGTGCCACCAGTGAGCCTCCGTACAATGAGCAGTTCTTC. Residues: CATSEPPYNEQFF. J is TRBJ2-1 and V is TRBV24-1; no reliable D call. This CDR3 has 13 residues. The V gene's germline CDR1 is KGHDR and CDR2 SFDVKD. V dropped 4 bases and J dropped 4 bases, with 7 bases sitting between them.

V and J are TRBV10-3 and TRBJ2-2; D not certain. The CDR3 has 12 residues. Trimming took off 10 bases at V and 4 bases at J, with 10 bases between the two ends. CDR1 is ENHRY and CDR2 is SYGVKD in the germline V gene. In DNA, the CDR3 is TGTGCCAATAGCCGTGTCACCGGGGAGCTGTTTTTT. This sequence encodes CANSRVTGELFF.

J is TRBJ2-7 and V is TRBV14; TRBD1 is a possible D gene (6 bases). Trimming cost V 4 bases and J 9 bases, with 16 bases left between them. Germline CDR1 SGHDN, CDR2 FVKESK. CDR3 length: 13 residues. For the CDR3, the DNA is TGTGCCAGCAGCCTAAACAGGGCTTCTGTGCAGTACTTC. It yields the protein CASSLNRASVQYF.

The CDR3 is CASTNKGQGSAFSWPLHF. The DNA for the CDR3 is TGTGCCAGCACCAATAAGGGACAGGGTTCGGCCTTTAGCTGGCCCCTCCACTTT. The chain carries TRBV7-2 and TRBJ1-6; 9 positions match TRBD1. Germline loops: CDR1 SGHTA, CDR2 FQGNSA. J gave up 13 bases and V 7 bases, and 23 bases lay outside the gene matches. The CDR3 sequence is 18 residues long.

J is TRBJ1-4 and V is TRBV6-2 or TRBV6-3, with TRBD1 matching over 7 bases. The CDR3 extends over 18 amino acids. The V gene end was trimmed by 2 bases and the J gene end by 5 bases; junction bases not matched to a gene: 14. Germline CDR1 and CDR2: MNHEY and SVGEGT. This chain's CDR3 is CASSYAGQNKEYNEKLFF. The CDR3 DNA sequence: TGTGCCAGCAGTTACGCGGGACAGAACAAAGAATACAATGAAAAACTGTTTTTT.

A remark on this clone: At one end, the junction sequence differs from germline, possibly due to a read error. The chain recombines TRBV7-7 with TRBJ2-1; 16 bases align to TRBD2. CDR3 length: 16 amino acids. In germline, CDR1 is SSHAT, CDR2 FNYEAQ (reference sequence). The CDR3 spells CASSSGTSGGEVEQFF. CDR3 coding DNA: TGTGCTAGCAGCTCTGGGACTAGCGGGGGGGAGGTTGAGCAGTTCTTC. Supplemented by reference TRBV7-7 and TRBJ2-1, the full variable domain reads GAGVSQSPRYKVTKRGQDVTLRCDPISSHATLYWYQQALGQGPEFLTYFNYEAQPDKSGLPSDRFSAERPEGSISTLTIQRTEQRDSAMYRCASSSGTSGGEVEQFFGPGTRLTVL.

The chain links TRBV2 to TRBJ1-1, with TRBD1 matching over 7 bases. Germline V gene data show CDR1 as SNHLY and CDR2 as FYNNEI. The junction had 6 bases not matched to a gene; V was cut back by 6 bases and J by 5 bases. The CDR3 sequence is 13 residues long. CDR3 in amino acids: CASRFTGETEAFF. DNA of the CDR3: TGTGCCAGCAGATTTACAGGGGAAACTGAAGCTTTCTTT. Full variable domain (rest looked up from reference TRBV2 and TRBJ1-1): EPEVTQTPSHQVTQMGQEVILRCVPISNHLYFYWYRQILGQKVEFLVSFYNNEISEKSEIFDDQFSVERPDGSNFTLKIRSTKLEDSAMYFCASRFTGETEAFFGQGTRLTVV.

The count of this clone is one. The J gene is TRBJ2-5, the V gene TRBV27, with D perhaps matching TRBD2 (5 bases). Per the germline V gene, CDR1 is MNHEY and CDR2 is SMNVEV (reference sequence). The CDR3 has 16 residues. Trimming removed 6 bases at V and 9 bases at J, with 26 bases between. The CDR3 spells CASRPQPGNTIRAQYF. The CDR3 DNA reads as TGTGCCAGCAGACCACAACCCGGGAACACTATACGGGCCCAGTACTTC.

The chain recombines TRBV6-6 with TRBJ2-7; D gene unclear. Trimming pared 6 bases from V and 0 bases from J, leaving 12 bases between. This CDR3 is built from 14 residues. Germline CDR1 and CDR2: MNHNY and SVGAGI (reference sequence). The CDR3 nucleotides are TGTGCCAGCAGCTCGCACGACGGCTCCTACGAGCAGTACTTC. It is translated as CASSSHDGSYEQYF.

The chain carries TRBV11-2 and TRBJ2-5, with a weak D call TRBD1 (7 bases). The CDR3 runs 15 residues. V was trimmed by 5 bases and J by 4 bases, leaving 17 bases between them. The germline V gene has CDR1 SGHAT and CDR2 FQNNGV. The CDR3 here is CASSIQTGRGETQYF. Written as DNA, the CDR3 is TGTGCCAGCAGCATCCAGACAGGGCGGGGAGAGACCCAGTACTTC. Based on the CDR3 plus reference TRBV11-2 and TRBJ2-5, the full variable domain is EAGVAQSPRYKIIEKRQSVAFWCNPISGHATLYWYQQILGQGPKLLIQFQNNGVVDDSQLPKDRFSAERLKGVDSTLKIQPAKLEDSAVYLCASSIQTGRGETQYFGPGTRLLVL.

The V and J genes are TRBV18 and TRBJ1-3; D unresolved. V was trimmed by 4 bases and J by 0 bases, leaving 4 bases between them. Germline CDR1 KGHSH, CDR2 LQKENI. The CDR3 is made up of 13 amino acids. The CDR3 protein is CASSQNSGNTIYF. The DNA of the CDR3 is TGTGCCAGCTCACAGAACTCTGGAAACACCATATATTTT. The full variable domain, completed using reference TRBV18 and TRBJ1-3, is NAGVMQNPRHLVRRRGQEARLRCSPMKGHSHVYWYRQLPEEGLKFMVYLQKENIIDESGMPKERFSAEFPKEGPSILRIQQVVRGDSAAYFCASSQNSGNTIYFGEGSWLTVV.

The chain links TRBV6-2 or TRBV6-3 to TRBJ2-1; 10 positions match TRBD1. The V gene end was trimmed by 5 bases and the J gene end by 3 bases; junction bases not matched to a gene: 7. This CDR3 comprises 16 residues. Per germline, CDR1 MNHEY and CDR2 SVGEGT. The CDR3, as DNA: TGTGCCAGCAGTCCGTTTGGGACAGGGGTCTACAATGAGCAGTTCTTC. This codes for CASSPFGTGVYNEQFF.

V usage is TRBV5-1 and J usage is TRBJ1-4; 7 bases agree with TRBD1. V was clipped by 4 bases and J by 0 bases; unmatched bases: 6. Germline CDR1 and CDR2: SGHRS and YFSETQ. The CDR3 sequence is 16 residues long. The CDR3 here is CASSATGTATNEKLFF. CDR3 DNA: TGCGCCAGCAGCGCGACTGGGACAGCAACTAATGAAAAACTGTTTTTT.

There are a few counts of this clone. This chain connects TRBV27 to TRBJ2-2, with D possibly matching TRBD2 (5 bases). The CDR3 sequence is 14 residues long. Germline V lookup: CDR1 MNHEY, CDR2 SMNVEV (reference sequence). The ends were cut back, 4 bases at V and 6 bases at J, with 12 bases in the middle. The CDR3 sequence: CASSSGRLAGELFF. CDR3 nucleotide sequence: TGTGCCAGCAGTTCTGGGAGACTGGCCGGGGAGCTGTTTTTT.

The chain recombines TRBV18 with TRBJ2-4; no definite D call. This CDR3 has 14 amino acids. V was cut by 1 base and J by 5 bases, with 9 bases left in between. Germline loops: CDR1 KGHSH, CDR2 LQKENI. CDR3 sequence: CASSPRPRENIQYF. The CDR3 DNA sequence: TGTGCCAGCTCACCACGGCCACGTGAAAACATTCAGTACTTC.

This rearrangement joins TRBV7-2 to TRBJ1-2; 7 bases line up with TRBD1. The CDR3 is 14 residues long. J lost 4 bases, V lost 1 base, and 3 bases had no gene match. Germline lookup yields CDR1 SGHTA and CDR2 FQGNSA. The CDR3 spells CASSLGQGIYGYTF. The DNA of the CDR3 is TGTGCCAGCAGCTTAGGACAGGGAATCTATGGCTACACCTTC.

This clone was seen a single time. This chain uses TRBV7-2 with TRBJ2-7; D uncertain. The germline CDR1 and CDR2 sequences are SGHTA and FQGNSA. The CDR3 is 15 amino acids. The V and J ends lost 1 base and 0 bases respectively, with 10 bases between them. The CDR3 is CASSLEGRISYEQYF. DNA of the CDR3: TGTGCCAGCAGCTTAGAGGGCAGAATCTCCTACGAGCAGTACTTC.

The rearrangement links TRBV30 to TRBJ2-2; D may be TRBD1 (6 bases). The germline V gene encodes CDR1 GTSNPN and CDR2 SVGIG (reference sequence). The CDR3 sequence is 15 residues long. V dropped 0 bases and J dropped 5 bases, with 13 bases sitting between them. Here the CDR3 DNA reads TGTGCCTGGAGTGTTCTGACAGGCGGAACCGGGGAGCTGTTTTTT. Translating gives CAWSVLTGGTGELFF.

The chain has TRBV6-2 or TRBV6-3 and TRBJ2-1, with TRBD2 as a possible D gene (7 bases). The CDR3 is made up of 17 amino acids. V shed 0 bases and J shed 6 bases, with 18 bases lying between them. Germline assignment: CDR1 MNHEY and CDR2 SVGEGT. The CDR3 DNA sequence: TGTGCCAGCAGTTACTCGGAGAAAGTTGGGGGGGCCAATGAGCAGTTCTTC. Translated: CASSYSEKVGGANEQFF.

The genes are TRBV15 and TRBJ1-4, with a weak D call TRBD1 (6 bases). The V end lost 4 bases, the J end lost 5 bases, and 17 bases lay between the germline ends. Germline V gives CDR1 LNHNV, CDR2 YYDKDF (reference sequence). The CDR3 totals 16 residues. CDR3 protein: CATSTQTGGGNEKLFF. The CDR3 region has the DNA TGTGCCACCAGCACACAAACAGGAGGGGGAAATGAAAAACTGTTTTTT.

V usage is TRBV6-5 and J usage is TRBJ2-1, with D perhaps matching TRBD2 (5 bases). Trimming took 6 bases from V and 4 from J, leaving 13 bases between them. This CDR3 contains 14 residues. From germline, CDR1 is MNHEY and CDR2 SVGAGI. The CDR3 nucleotides are TGTGCCAGCAGCCCCCCGACTACTTACAATGAGCAGTTCTTC. Translation gives CASSPPTTYNEQFF.

J is TRBJ2-1 and V is TRBV7-3; perhaps TRBD1 as D (7 bases). V was cut by 5 bases and J by 3 bases, with 17 bases left in between. Germline-derived CDR1 and CDR2 are SGHTA and FQGTGA. This CDR3 is 16 amino acids long. The CDR3 DNA follows: TGTGCCAGCAGCCCCAGGGCGGGACAGATCTACAATGAGCAGTTCTTC. Translating it yields CASSPRAGQIYNEQFF.